The 29 T cell receptor beta chains listed next were all sequenced from one sample in a study of T-cell reconstitution after alpha-beta-depleted transplantation in children. Molecular barcoding with unique molecular identifiers was used for the TCRbeta library. Using its own MiXCR run on the PCR reads, TCRdb lists one record per CDR3 protein. Here the sample spans approximately 270,000 distinct CDR3 sequences, approximately 9.8% being singletons. This specimen was PBMCs from the stem cell graft donor, taken from the stem cell graft. The receptor set was obtained from a human donor who donated a stem cell graft to a child with SCID.

The V call is TRBV4-1, the J call TRBJ2-7; perhaps D is TRBD1 or TRBD2 (5 bases each). Looked up from germline, CDR1 is MGHRA and CDR2 is YSYEKL. The V end was cut by 1 base, the J end by 6 bases, with 13 bases between. This CDR3 region has 14 residues. CDR3 bases: TGCGCCAGCAGCCAAGTTGGGGGTAGCTTCGAGCAGTACTTC. It codes for CASSQVGGSFEQYF.

This clonotype was counted between two and nine times. The V gene is TRBV5-6, the J gene TRBJ2-5, with unresolved D. The CDR3 spans 12 residues. Germline V gene sequence: CDR1 SGHDT, CDR2 YYEEEE. The V end lost 4 bases, the J end lost 1 base, and 5 bases lay between the germline ends. CDR3 region: CASSLFQETQYF. The CDR3 DNA reads as TGTGCCAGCAGCCTGTTCCAAGAGACCCAGTACTTC.

This clonotype was counted many times. This chain joins TRBV15 and TRBJ1-3; tentatively, D is TRBD1 (5 bases). The CDR3 length is 15 residues. Trimming removed 3 bases from V and 4 bases from J, with 13 bases in between. Germline lookup yields CDR1 LNHNV and CDR2 YYDKDF (reference sequence). The CDR3 is CATSSDRDPGNTIYF. The CDR3 DNA sequence: TGTGCCACCAGCAGTGACCGGGACCCAGGAAACACCATATATTTT.

This clonotype was seen a handful of times. This sequence joins TRBV6-1 and TRBJ1-5, with D uncertain. CDR1 is MNHNS, CDR2 SASEGT, per germline. The CDR3 spans 17 residues. The V end was cut by 3 bases, the J end by 5 bases, with 20 bases between. The CDR3 DNA reads TGTGCCAGCAGTGAGACCCCGCGGCCGTGGGTTTATCAGCCCCAGCATTTT. Translated: CASSETPRPWVYQPQHF.

This chain's CDR3 is CASSFPLGTGSYEQYF. Written as DNA, the CDR3 is TGTGCCAGCAGCTTCCCCCTCGGGACAGGCTCCTACGAGCAGTACTTC. The chain couples TRBV7-9 to TRBJ2-7, with 8 bases matching TRBD1. Germline V gives CDR1 SEHNR, CDR2 FQNEAQ (reference sequence). The V gene end was trimmed by 3 bases and the J gene end by 0 bases; junction bases not matched to a gene: 7. This CDR3 comprises 16 residues.

This clonotype appeared a few times. The rearrangement joins TRBV7-8 to TRBJ2-3; 8 bases match TRBD1. Trimming at V came to 3 bases and at J to 2 bases, leaving 4 bases not matched to a gene. In germline, CDR1 is SGHVS, CDR2 FQNEAQ. This CDR3 comprises 15 residues. For the CDR3, the DNA is TGTGCCAGCAGCTTCAGGGGGCGAGACACAGATACGCAGTATTTT. Protein: CASSFRGRDTDTQYF.

This clonotype was counted between two and nine times. The chain has TRBV5-1 and TRBJ1-1; D uncertain. From germline, CDR1 is SGHRS and CDR2 YFSETQ. Trimming left V 0 bases short and J 3 bases short, with 9 bases between. This CDR3 is built from 14 residues. The CDR3 coding sequence is TGCGCCAGCAGCTTGGTCAGGCGTGACACTGAAGCTTTCTTT. Amino acid sequence: CASSLVRRDTEAFF.

This clonotype turned up a few times. The chain carries TRBV4-1 and TRBJ1-5; the D gene is possibly TRBD1 (6 bases). Germline-derived CDR1 and CDR2 are MGHRA and YSYEKL. V lost 1 base, J lost 2 bases, and 12 bases lay in between. CDR3 length: 16 amino acids. CDR3 nucleotide sequence: TGCGCCAGCAGCCAAGGTGGGGGCGAGGGCAATCAGCCCCAGCATTTT. As protein: CASSQGGGEGNQPQHF.

The chain couples TRBV10-3 to TRBJ2-1; D is perhaps TRBD2 (7 bases). The CDR3 has 13 amino acids. V lost 3 bases and J lost 9, with 12 bases in between. From germline, CDR1 is ENHRY and CDR2 SYGVKD. The CDR3 here is CAISELAGAEQFF. DNA of the CDR3: TGTGCCATCAGTGAACTTGCGGGGGCTGAGCAGTTCTTC.

The chain recombines TRBV5-1 with TRBJ1-2; D uncertain. V was cut by 0 bases and J by 6 bases, with 15 bases left in between. CDR3 length: 15 residues. Germline loops: CDR1 SGHRS, CDR2 YFSETQ. CDR3 residues: CASSLVSLGLNGYTF. CDR3 sequence (DNA): TGCGCCAGCAGCTTGGTGTCTCTCGGGTTAAATGGCTACACCTTC.

This chain links TRBV5-1 with TRBJ2-1; 9 bases line up with TRBD2. Germline CDR1 reads SGHRS; CDR2 reads YFSETQ. V was clipped by 4 bases and J by 6 bases; unmatched bases: 14. The CDR3 has 17 amino acids. The CDR3 bases are TGCGCCAGCAGCCAGACAGGCGGGGGGGGTCACCTCAATGAGCAGTTCTTC. It encodes CASSQTGGGGHLNEQFF.

This clonotype appeared a few times. The chain has TRBV12-3 or TRBV12-4 and TRBJ2-3; 9 bases line up with TRBD2. The length of the CDR3 is 14 residues. V trimming: 4 bases; J trimming: 5 bases; junction bases outside the gene matches: 4. As DNA, the CDR3 is TGTGCCAGCAGTTCAGCGGGGGGCATAGATACGCAGTATTTT. Its protein is CASSSAGGIDTQYF.

This clonotype was found many times. The rearrangement uses TRBV12-3 or TRBV12-4 and TRBJ2-1; D call uncertain. The CDR3 has 12 amino acids. Deletions cut 0 bases from V and 10 bases from J, with 7 bases between. The CDR3 here is CASSLAGWEQFF. Here the CDR3 DNA reads TGTGCCAGCAGTTTAGCGGGCTGGGAGCAGTTCTTC.

The rearrangement uses TRBV6-5 and TRBJ2-7; D unresolved. The germline V gene has CDR1 MNHEY and CDR2 SVGAGI. The CDR3 is 15 amino acids. The V end was cut by 0 bases, the J end by 2 bases, with 11 bases between. Written as DNA, the CDR3 is TGTGCCAGCAGTTACTCGAGAGACGCAGCCTACGAGCAGTACTTC. It translates to CASSYSRDAAYEQYF.

This clonotype has just a few counts. J is TRBJ2-1 and V is TRBV6-5; TRBD2 matches 9 bases. J was trimmed by 5 bases and V by 2 bases; bases with no gene match: 1. The CDR3 runs to 14 residues. Per the germline V gene, CDR1 is MNHEY and CDR2 is SVGAGI. The CDR3: CASSYKRGDNEQFF. CDR3 coding DNA: TGTGCCAGCAGTTACAAGCGGGGGGACAATGAGCAGTTCTTC.

This clonotype has a handful of counts. The rearrangement joins TRBV20-1 to TRBJ1-5; no clear D gene. CDR1 and CDR2 from the germline V gene are DFQATT and SNEGSKA (reference sequence). V lost 6 bases to trimming and J lost 11 bases, with 20 bases between them. This CDR3 contains 13 residues. The CDR3 region has the DNA TGCAGTGCCACAGAAGGCGGCGTCAGGTCCCAGCATTTT. Protein product: CSATEGGVRSQHF.

A few counts support this clonotype. This rearrangement joins TRBV3-1 to TRBJ1-5; 8 bases agree with TRBD1. The CDR3 contains 18 residues. V was pared by 3 bases and J by 1 base, with 11 bases of the junction left unmatched. The germline gives CDR1 LGHDT, CDR2 YNNKEL (reference sequence). In DNA, the CDR3 is TGTGCCAGCAGCCACGGAACCCGGACAGGGAAGAGCAATCAGCCCCAGCATTTT. Its translation is CASSHGTRTGKSNQPQHF. Based on the CDR3 plus reference TRBV3-1 and TRBJ1-5, the full variable domain is DTAVSQTPKYLVTQMGNDKSIKCEQNLGHDTMYWYKQDSKKFLKIMFSYNNKELIINETVPNRFSPKSPDKAHLNLHINSLELGDSAVYFCASSHGTRTGKSNQPQHFGDGTRLSIL.

Comments on this clonotype: Compared with germline, one end of the junction differs, possibly owing to a read error. The chain is built from TRBV20-1 and TRBJ2-5; 11 bases line up with TRBD1. Germline assignment: CDR1 DFQATT and CDR2 SNEGSKA (reference sequence). The CDR3 loop spans 13 amino acids. DNA for the CDR3: TGCAGTGCTAGAGACGAGCGGACAGGGGGCCCAACCTTC. Amino acids: CSARDERTGGPTF.

This clonotype turned up a few times. The chain uses TRBV18 and TRBJ1-5; perhaps TRBD1 as D (6 bases). The germline V gene encodes CDR1 KGHSH and CDR2 LQKENI. The CDR3 is 17 residues long. V was clipped by 3 bases and J by 5 bases, with 20 bases between them. CDR3 bases: TGTGCCAGCTCACCCAACACAGGGAGGGGTATGGATCAGCCCCAGCATTTT. Translating gives CASSPNTGRGMDQPQHF.

This clonotype was detected only a few times. The rearrangement links TRBV5-1 to TRBJ1-4; TRBD1 is a possible D gene (5 bases). Germline V gives CDR1 SGHRS, CDR2 YFSETQ. The CDR3 is 15 amino acids. The germline V and J ends were trimmed by 1 base and 6 bases, with 13 bases remaining between them. The CDR3 here is CASSLYSGTDEKLFF. CDR3 bases: TGCGCCAGCAGCTTGTACTCAGGGACGGATGAAAAACTGTTTTTT.

Only a few counts were recorded for this clonotype. V is TRBV12-3 or TRBV12-4 and J is TRBJ1-6; the D gene is possibly TRBD1 (6 bases). The CDR3 is 15 amino acids. The V and J ends lost 4 bases and 8 bases respectively, with 15 bases between them. This CDR3 reads CASSSTGTRDSPLHF. The DNA for the CDR3 is TGTGCCAGCAGTTCCACGGGGACAAGGGATTCACCCCTCCACTTT.

This clonotype has a handful of counts. The chain couples TRBV7-3 to TRBJ2-1; TRBD2 matches 13 bases. This CDR3 contains 18 residues. Germline assignment: CDR1 SGHTA and CDR2 FQGTGA. J lost 5 bases, V lost 4 bases, and 11 bases had no gene match. CDR3 nucleotide sequence: TGTGCCAGCAGCTCTACCGCCCTAGGGACTAGCGGGAACAATGAGCAGTTCTTC. This encodes CASSSTALGTSGNNEQFF.

Notes on this clonotype: Given a much more abundant clone one base away, this may be a read error. The V call is TRBV5-1, the J call TRBJ2-1; D gene unclear. The V gene's germline CDR1 is SGHRS and CDR2 YFSETQ. V lost 6 bases and J lost 4, with 8 bases in between. CDR3 size: 12 residues. CDR3 residues: CASIVEYNEQFF. CDR3 DNA sequence: TGCGCCAGCATCGTGGAGTACAATGAGCAGTTCTTC.

V usage is TRBV20-1 and J usage is TRBJ2-7, with 11 nucleotides matching TRBD1. Trimming removed 6 bases from V and 3 bases from J; junction bases left unmatched: 7. This CDR3 is 14 amino acids long. Germline CDR1 is DFQATT and CDR2 is SNEGSKA (reference sequence). Here the CDR3 reads CSALPGTGGYEQYF. The CDR3 DNA is TGCAGTGCCCTCCCTGGGACAGGGGGCTACGAGCAGTACTTC.

The CDR3 sequence is CASTASLPKGDEKLFF. CDR3 coding DNA: TGTGCCAGCACGGCAAGCCTTCCTAAGGGGGATGAAAAACTGTTTTTT. The rearrangement joins TRBV12-3 or TRBV12-4 to TRBJ1-4, with D perhaps matching TRBD1 (6 bases). Trimming shortened V by 7 bases and J by 6 bases, and 21 bases separated the two germline ends. The CDR3 sequence is 16 residues long.

This clonotype was detected a few times. The CDR3 nucleotides read TGTGCCAGCAGTCGACAGGGGAACAATCAGCCCCAGCATTTT. Amino acid sequence: CASSRQGNNQPQHF. The chain employs TRBV12-3 or TRBV12-4 and TRBJ1-5; 8 nucleotides agree with TRBD1. V shed 5 bases, J shed 3 bases, and the junction held 3 bases outside the gene matches. The CDR3 sequence is 14 residues long.

This clonotype was observed many times. J is TRBJ1-1 and V is TRBV18, with a weak D call TRBD1 (5 bases). Germline CDR1 and CDR2: KGHSH and LQKENI. This CDR3 comprises 12 residues. Trimming cost V 6 bases and J 8 bases, with 13 bases left between them. The CDR3 sequence: CASSPRGVEAFF. CDR3 in DNA: TGTGCCAGCTCGCCTCGGGGGGTGGAAGCTTTCTTT.

The J gene is TRBJ1-3, the V gene TRBV6-1; no definite D call. CDR1 and CDR2 (germline): MNHNS, SASEGT. The CDR3 has 13 amino acids. V was cut by 1 base and J by 2 bases, with 3 bases left in between. DNA of the CDR3: TGTGCCAGCAGTGAAGAGCCTGGAAACACCATATATTTT. Residues: CASSEEPGNTIYF.

This clonotype was counted between two and nine times. The J gene is TRBJ1-2, the V gene TRBV12-3 or TRBV12-4, with D uncertain. Between the trimmed V and J ends, which lost 2 bases and 4 bases, there was a span of 8 bases. This CDR3 spans 13 amino acids. This CDR3 is CASSLLAGYGYTF. The CDR3 DNA is TGTGCCAGCAGTTTATTGGCAGGCTATGGCTACACCTTC.